Included here is one TCR beta chain sequence, with context. Some clones are missing from TCRdb's copy, which holds only in-frame ones; the method was immunoSEQ multiplex PCR. The repertoire holds 2 million to 2.5 million clones, with 90% to 97% as singletons. This record belongs to a study of shared clonotypes between healthy human individuals. This CDR3 region has 16 residues. V gave up 3 bases and J gave up 1 base, with 10 bases separating them. Per the germline V gene, CDR1 is MNHNS and CDR2 is SASEGT. The CD4+ fraction was divided into a CD45RA+ naive subset and a CD45RA-negative memory subset. The receptor comes from a man younger than 35 in good health. The chain uses TRBV6-1 and TRBJ2-6; D gene unclear. The sequenced sample consisted of naive CD4+ T cells sorted from blood. Sample subset: CD45RA+ positively selected. This CDR3 reads CASSDLKTSGANVLTF. The CDR3 bases are TGTGCCAGCAGTGACCTTAAGACTTCTGGGGCCAACGTCCTGACTTTC.